The 5 T cell receptor beta chains presented below share a single source sample, sequenced in a study of blood T cell repertoires in COVID-19. Here immunoSEQ multiplex PCR was the method, and the copy in TCRdb shows in-frame clones only, minus some. Among about 100,000 clones listed, approximately 81% were seen once. Sequencing input: peripheral blood. The receptors here all came from a woman in her 70s with active or convalescent COVID-19.

The chain couples TRBV3-1 (or the pseudogene TRBV3-2) to TRBJ2-3, with 12 bases matching TRBD2. After removal of 4 bases from V and 4 bases from J, the junction contained 3 bases not matched to a gene. The V gene's germline CDR1 is LGHDT and CDR2 YNNKEL (reference sequence). The CDR3 loop spans 15 amino acids. CDR3 in DNA: TGTGCCAGCAGCCCCCGGACTAGCGGGGCAGATACGCAGTATTTT. This sequence encodes CASSPRTSGADTQYF.

The J gene is TRBJ1-1, the V gene TRBV4-1; no definite D call. From germline, CDR1 is MGHRA and CDR2 YSYEKL. The V end lost 1 base, the J end lost 4 bases, and 10 bases lay between the germline ends. This CDR3 contains 14 residues. The chain's CDR3 is CASSQGRWGTEAFF. The CDR3 coding sequence is TGCGCCAGCAGCCAAGGGAGGTGGGGCACTGAAGCTTTCTTT.

This clone appeared a single time. The rearrangement uses TRBV7-2 and TRBJ2-5, with 15 bases matching TRBD2. CDR1 and CDR2 from the germline V gene are SGHTA and FQGNSA. The trim removed 5 bases at V and 5 bases at J, leaving 6 bases unmatched. The CDR3 runs to 16 residues. DNA for the CDR3: TGTGCCAGCAGCCCAGGACTAGCGGGGGGGCGGGAGACCCAGTACTTC. This gives the protein CASSPGLAGGRETQYF.

This chain joins TRBV6-5 and TRBJ2-1, with D perhaps matching TRBD1 (5 bases). Germline CDR1 reads MNHEY; CDR2 reads SVGAGI. Trimming removed 5 bases from V and 11 bases from J, with 13 bases in between. The CDR3 is 12 amino acids. The CDR3 region is CASSIRQFQQFF. CDR3 sequence (DNA): TGTGCCAGCAGTATCCGACAGTTTCAGCAGTTCTTC.

This clone was recorded once. The chain recombines TRBV5-1 with TRBJ1-1, with TRBD1 as a possible D gene (5 bases). Trimming pared 0 bases from V and 1 base from J, leaving 10 bases between. Germline values: CDR1 SGHRS, CDR2 YFSETQ. The CDR3 is made up of 15 amino acids. Here the CDR3 DNA reads TGCGCCAGCAGCTTGGTAGGGACTTCGAACACTGAAGCTTTCTTT. As protein: CASSLVGTSNTEAFF.